The rows below give T cell receptor beta chains drawn from one sample of a study of shared clonotypes between healthy human individuals. Repertoires were generated with immunoSEQ multiplex PCR, while TCRdb's copy carries only in-frame clones and drops some. Among nearly 600,000 clones listed, nearly 97% were seen once. Sequences were obtained from naive CD8+ T cells sorted from blood. Every receptor here comes from a woman aged 25 to 39 in good health. CDR3s include the opening cysteine and the closing phenylalanine or tryptophan. D genes are given only for firm matches. Only part of the rows carry a size: once, few, many, or a class if the clone is expanded.

V	J	D	size	DNA	CDR3
TRBV5-8	TRBJ2-5	TRBD1	NA	TGTGCCAGCAGCTTGGTCCATAGGCAGGGGGATAAGACCCAGTACTTC	CASSLVHRQGDKTQYF
TRBV10-3	TRBJ2-1	NA	NA	TGTGCCATCAGTGAGGACCCCGAATCTCACAATGAGCAGTTCTTC	CAISEDPESHNEQFF
TRBV13	TRBJ2-1	NA	NA	TGTGCCAGCAGCCCTGGGCGGAGCTCCTACAATGAGCAGTTCTTC	CASSPGRSSYNEQFF
TRBV19	TRBJ1-1	TRBD1	NA	TGTGCCAGTAGCTATCGTGGGACAGGGGCCTTCGACGCTTTCTTT	CASSYRGTGAFDAFF
TRBV19	TRBJ1-3	NA	NA	TGTGCCAGTAGTATAGGCGGAAGCTCTGGAAACACCATATATTTT	CASSIGGSSGNTIYF
TRBV19	TRBJ2-3	NA	NA	TGTGCCAGTAGAACCAGCGTTGCTAGCACAGATACGCAGTATTTT	CASRTSVASTDTQYF
TRBV2	TRBJ2-1	NA	NA	TGTGCCAGCAGTGACCGACTAGATTCCTACAATGAGCAGTTCTTC	CASSDRLDSYNEQFF
TRBV11-2	TRBJ2-6	NA	NA	TGTGCCAGCAGATACCCCGGCTCTGGGGCCAACGTCCTGACTTTC	CASRYPGSGANVLTF
TRBV27	TRBJ2-7	NA	once	TGTGCCAGCAGTCTGGTTTTAGCGGACCCCTACGAGCAGTACTTC	CASSLVLADPYEQYF
TRBV11-2	TRBJ1-2	NA	NA	TGTGCCAGCAGCTTAGGAGGGACTAATGGCTACACCTTC	CASSLGGTNGYTF
TRBV29-1	TRBJ1-1	NA	NA	TGCAGCGTTGAAATGGGCGAGCAGCTCGCTTTCGCTGAAGCTTTCTTT	CSVEMGEQLAFAEAFF
TRBV28	TRBJ2-2	TRBD2	NA	TGTGCCTGCCTGGGACTAGCGGGAGCCGACGGCACCGGGGAGCTGTTTTTT	CACLGLAGADGTGELFF
TRBV28	TRBJ1-1	NA	NA	TGTGCCAGCAGTCTCCCCCCGAGAAACATGAACACTGAAGCTTTCTTT	CASSLPPRNMNTEAFF
TRBV6-6	TRBJ2-2	NA	NA	TGTGCCAGCAGTTACGCTCCAAACACCGGGGAGCTGTTTTTT	CASSYAPNTGELFF
TRBV4-1	TRBJ2-7	TRBD2	NA	TGCGCCAGCAGCCAACGCCGGGACTCAGGACTAGCGGCCTCCTACGAGCAGTACTTC	CASSQRRDSGLAASYEQYF
TRBV5-5	TRBJ2-7	TRBD1	NA	TGTGCCAGCAGCTTTGAGGGACAGTACTACGAGCAGTACTTC	CASSFEGQYYEQYF
TRBV7-2	TRBJ1-2	NA	NA	TGTGCCAGCAGCCGAGGGGCCCATGGCTACACCTTC	CASSRGAHGYTF
TRBV5-4	TRBJ2-7	TRBD1	once	TGTGCCAGCAGCTCGCCCCGAACAGGGGGCTCCCCAACAACCTACGAGCAGTACTTC	CASSSPRTGGSPTTYEQYF
TRBV7-3	TRBJ1-1	NA	NA	TGTGCCAGCAGCTTAGGGACCCCCGGGGCTGAAGCTTTCTTT	CASSLGTPGAEAFF
TRBV2	TRBJ2-7	NA	NA	TGTGCCAGCAGTGATTTTACGGGGGGCAGCTCCTACGAGCAGTACTTC	CASSDFTGGSSYEQYF
TRBV11-2	TRBJ2-7	TRBD2	NA	TGTGCCAGCAGCCTAAGGGCACTCTTGGGCGGGAGTGGGTACGAGCAGTACTTC	CASSLRALLGGSGYEQYF
TRBV11-2	TRBJ2-7	TRBD1	NA	TGTGCCAGCAGCCCACTTACAGGGGTCTACGAGCAGTACTTC	CASSPLTGVYEQYF
TRBV5-1	TRBJ2-7	TRBD2	NA	TGCGCCAGCAGCACACGGACTAGCGGGAGGTACGAGCAGTACTTC	CASSTRTSGRYEQYF
TRBV9	TRBJ2-7	NA	NA	TGTGCCAGCAGCGTAGCCCAAGTCGGTGGGGAGCAGTACTTC	CASSVAQVGGEQYF
TRBV6-6	TRBJ1-4	NA	NA	TGTGCCAGCAGTTTGAAAGACGCCACCCGCGGGGAAAAACTGTTTTTT	CASSLKDATRGEKLFF
TRBV28	TRBJ2-2	NA	NA	TGTGCCAGCAGTTTTCTAGGGACTACCGGGGAGCTGTTTTTT	CASSFLGTTGELFF